Sequencing of this TCR beta chain was carried out in a study of cytomegalovirus exposure and HLA in healthy donors. The study ran its PCR with 60 Vbeta and 13 Jbeta primers. TCRdb keeps only in-frame clones here, not all; method: immunoSEQ multiplex PCR. The sample shows roughly 120,000 clones, around 9% of them seen only once. This clone was detected only a few times. The ends lost 3 bases at V and 4 bases at J; junction bases unmatched: 9. From germline, CDR1 is LNHDA and CDR2 SQIVND (reference sequence). The CDR3 length is 16 residues. The clonotype comes from a man aged 35-49 years in good health and CMV-seronegative. Sequencing used PBMCs. The rearrangement joins TRBV19 to TRBJ1-5, with 7 positions matching TRBD1. Here the CDR3 DNA reads TGTGCCAGTAGTATGGCTTCCAGGGGGTTAAATCAGCCCCAGCATTTT. This sequence encodes CASSMASRGLNQPQHF.